These 5 T cell receptor beta chains were all obtained from the same sample, sequenced in a study of Graves' ophthalmopathy and Graves' hyperthyroidism. RNA transcripts were the template, and TCR beta CDR3 regions were amplified from them. The authors performed first-round RT-PCR with HTBI primers and then a second-round multiplex PCR. TCRdb re-derived calls from the multiplex PCR reads in MiXCR, one entry per CDR3 protein. Among hundreds of thousands of distinct CDR3 sequences listed, under 25% were seen once. Sequenced material: peripheral blood. The receptors here all came from a woman aged 18 to 35 with stable Graves' hyperthyroidism.

This clonotype was found many times. Here the CDR3 reads CAWKQGAHTEAFF. DNA for the CDR3: TGTGCCTGGAAACAGGGGGCTCACACTGAAGCTTTCTTT. The chain has TRBV30 and TRBJ1-1; TRBD1 agrees at 9 bases. Germline V lookup: CDR1 GTSNPN, CDR2 SVGIG (reference sequence). The CDR3 extends over 13 amino acids. The trim removed 4 bases at V and 3 bases at J, leaving 3 bases unmatched.

The chain recombines TRBV7-8 with TRBJ2-7; 13 bases align to TRBD2. V lost 5 bases and J lost 2; bases outside the gene matches: 6. The length of the CDR3 is 16 residues. The germline V gene has CDR1 SGHVS and CDR2 FQNEAQ. The DNA for the CDR3 is TGTGCCAGCAGCACCAGGACTAGCGGGAGCCCCTACGAGCAGTACTTC. Its protein product is CASSTRTSGSPYEQYF.

The rearrangement joins TRBV12-3 or TRBV12-4 to TRBJ2-7; possibly TRBD1 for D (5 bases). V was clipped by 7 bases and J by 5 bases, with 24 bases between them. The CDR3 length is 16 residues. The CDR3: CASIPPPRYRKHEQYF. The CDR3 DNA follows: TGTGCCAGCATCCCTCCGCCCAGGTACAGGAAGCACGAGCAGTACTTC.

This clonotype occurred many times. V is TRBV9 and J is TRBJ2-6; no reliable D call. Trimming took off 5 bases at V and 2 bases at J, with 5 bases between the two ends. CDR3 length: 13 amino acids. Germline loops: CDR1 SGDLS, CDR2 YYNGEE. CDR3: CASRAAGANVLTF. The CDR3 DNA is TGTGCCAGCAGGGCCGCTGGGGCCAACGTCCTGACTTTC.

This clonotype occurred a few times. J is TRBJ2-5 and V is TRBV18, with a possible D match to TRBD1 (6 bases). Germline V gives CDR1 KGHSH, CDR2 LQKENI. The CDR3 length is 15 residues. V was trimmed by 3 bases and J by 5 bases, leaving 16 bases between them. The CDR3 nucleotides read TGTGCCAGCTCACCGATGACAGGAAAGGGGGAGACCCAGTACTTC. Its protein is CASSPMTGKGETQYF.